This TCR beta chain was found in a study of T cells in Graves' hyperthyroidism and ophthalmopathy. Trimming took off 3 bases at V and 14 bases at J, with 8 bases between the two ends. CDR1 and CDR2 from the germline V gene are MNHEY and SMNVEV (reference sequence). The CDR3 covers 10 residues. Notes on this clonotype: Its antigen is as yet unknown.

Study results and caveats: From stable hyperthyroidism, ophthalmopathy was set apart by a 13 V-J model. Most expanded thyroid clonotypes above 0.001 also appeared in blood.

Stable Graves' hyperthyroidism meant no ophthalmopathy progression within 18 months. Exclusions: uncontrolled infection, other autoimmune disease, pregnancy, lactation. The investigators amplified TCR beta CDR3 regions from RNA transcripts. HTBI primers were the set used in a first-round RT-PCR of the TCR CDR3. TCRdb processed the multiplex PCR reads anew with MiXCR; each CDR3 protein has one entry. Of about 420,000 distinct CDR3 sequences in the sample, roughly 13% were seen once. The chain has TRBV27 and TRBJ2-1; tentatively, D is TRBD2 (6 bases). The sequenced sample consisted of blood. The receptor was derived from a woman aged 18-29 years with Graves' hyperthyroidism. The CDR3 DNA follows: TGTGCCAGCAGTTTGCGGGGAGAGTTCTTC. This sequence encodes CASSLRGEFF.